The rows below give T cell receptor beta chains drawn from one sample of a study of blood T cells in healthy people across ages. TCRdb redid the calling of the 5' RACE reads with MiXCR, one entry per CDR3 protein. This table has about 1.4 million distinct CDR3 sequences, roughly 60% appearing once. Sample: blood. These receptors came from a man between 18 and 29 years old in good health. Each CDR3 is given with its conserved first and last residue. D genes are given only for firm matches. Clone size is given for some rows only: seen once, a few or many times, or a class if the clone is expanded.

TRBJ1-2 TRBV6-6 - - CASSPTVYYGYTF TGTGCCAGCAGTCCGACAGTTTATTATGGCTACACCTTC
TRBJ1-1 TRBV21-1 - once CASSSRGTWGEAFF TGTGCCAGCAGCAGCCGGGGGACCTGGGGTGAAGCTTTCTTT
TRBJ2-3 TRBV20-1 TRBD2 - CSATRVGTSGSADTQYF TGCAGTGCTACCAGGGTAGGGACTAGCGGGAGCGCAGATACGCAGTATTTT
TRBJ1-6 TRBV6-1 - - CASIARRDSPLHF TGTGCCAGCATTGCCAGGAGGGATTCACCCCTCCACTTT
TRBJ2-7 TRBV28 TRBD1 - CAAWDRRYEQYF TGTGCCGCCTGGGACAGGCGCTACGAGCAGTACTTC
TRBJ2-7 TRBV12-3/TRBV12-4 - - CASSLAEGLYEQYF TGTGCCAGCAGTTTAGCGGAGGGTCTCTACGAGCAGTACTTC
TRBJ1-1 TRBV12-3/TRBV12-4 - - CASRRQNRGTEAFF TGTGCCAGCAGGAGACAGAACCGGGGCACTGAAGCTTTCTTT
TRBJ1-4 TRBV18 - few CASSPRGPTAEKLFF TGTGCCAGCTCACCCCGAGGACCCACAGCTGAAAAACTGTTTTTT
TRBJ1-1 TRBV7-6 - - CASSLDSGRVNTEAFF TGTGCCAGCAGCTTAGATAGCGGGCGGGTGAACACTGAAGCTTTCTTT
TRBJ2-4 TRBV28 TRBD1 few CASSRQGQKNIQYF TGTGCCAGCAGTCGACAGGGCCAGAAAAACATTCAGTACTTC
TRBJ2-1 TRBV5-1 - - CASSFGRGANEQFF TGCGCCAGCAGCTTTGGCAGGGGTGCGAATGAGCAGTTCTTC
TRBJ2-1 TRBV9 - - CASSPPSDEQFF TGTGCCAGCAGCCCCCCGTCCGATGAGCAGTTCTTC
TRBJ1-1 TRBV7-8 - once CASSAEMLSMGTEAFF TGTGCCAGCAGCGCCGAGATGTTGAGTATGGGGACTGAAGCTTTCTTT
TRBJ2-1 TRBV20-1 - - CSARFRGYEQFF TGCAGTGCTAGGTTTAGGGGGTATGAGCAGTTCTTC
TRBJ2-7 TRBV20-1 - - CSARDQLSYEQYF TGCAGTGCTAGAGATCAGCTCTCCTACGAGCAGTACTTC
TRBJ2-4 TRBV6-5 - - CASSDLQDNIQYF TGTGCCAGCAGTGACTTGCAGGACAACATTCAGTACTTC
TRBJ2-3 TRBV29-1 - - CSVEIGRAATDTQYF TGCAGCGTTGAGATAGGGCGAGCAGCGACAGATACGCAGTATTTT
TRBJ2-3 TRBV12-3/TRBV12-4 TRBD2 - CASSGAFAGGRPDTQYF TGTGCCAGCAGTGGGGCTTTCGCGGGGGGACGTCCAGATACGCAGTATTTT
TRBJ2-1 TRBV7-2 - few CASGRGQSLGEQFF TGTGCCAGCGGGAGGGGGCAAAGTTTGGGTGAGCAGTTCTTC
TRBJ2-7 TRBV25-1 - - CASSGPLGYEQYF TGTGCCAGCAGTGGGCCGCTGGGCTACGAGCAGTACTTC
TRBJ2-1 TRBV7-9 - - CASSLFRGDYNEQFF TGTGCCAGCAGCTTATTCCGGGGAGATTACAATGAGCAGTTCTTC
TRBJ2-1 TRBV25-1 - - CASTWGKSYNEQFF TGTGCCAGCACGTGGGGAAAATCCTACAATGAGCAGTTCTTC
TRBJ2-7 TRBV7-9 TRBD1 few CASSLAPRDRDNEQYF TGTGCCAGCAGCTTAGCCCCCCGGGACAGGGACAACGAGCAGTACTTC
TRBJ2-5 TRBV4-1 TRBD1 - CASSQETGEKETQYF TGCGCCAGCAGCCAAGAGACAGGGGAAAAGGAGACCCAGTACTTC
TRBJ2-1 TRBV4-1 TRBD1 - CASGPPLRTGIREQFF TGCGCCAGCGGCCCACCACTACGGACAGGTATCCGTGAGCAGTTCTTC
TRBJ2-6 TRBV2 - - CASMTSSGANVLTF TGTGCCAGCATGACTAGCTCTGGGGCCAACGTCCTGACTTTC
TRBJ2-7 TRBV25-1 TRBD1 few CASSVGQGAHEQYF TGTGCCAGCAGTGTGGGACAGGGGGCCCACGAGCAGTACTTC
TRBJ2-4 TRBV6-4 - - CASSDSSGFQYF TGTGCCAGCAGTGACTCGAGCGGCTTTCAGTACTTC
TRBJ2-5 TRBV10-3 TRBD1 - CAISGPQRGLQETQYF TGTGCCATCAGTGGACCACAAAGGGGGCTCCAAGAGACCCAGTACTTC
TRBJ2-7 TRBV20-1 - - CSARVFQGSPYEQYF TGCAGTGCTAGAGTATTCCAGGGTTCGCCCTACGAGCAGTACTTC
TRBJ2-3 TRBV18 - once CASSQKPQNTDTQYF TGTGCCAGCTCCCAAAAACCGCAGAACACAGATACGCAGTATTTT
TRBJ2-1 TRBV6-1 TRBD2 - CASSPYPGLGDNEQFF TGTGCCAGCAGTCCTTACCCGGGACTAGGTGACAATGAGCAGTTCTTC
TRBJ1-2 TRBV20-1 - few CSARTREAGYTF TGCAGTGCTAGAACCAGGGAGGCTGGCTACACCTTC
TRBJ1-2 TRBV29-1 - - CSARKGQRGPNYGYTF TGCAGTGCCAGAAAGGGACAACGCGGTCCAAATTATGGCTACACCTTC
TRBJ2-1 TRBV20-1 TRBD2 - CSARDLVAGGSYNEQFF TGCAGTGCTAGAGATCTTGTGGCGGGGGGTTCCTACAATGAGCAGTTCTTC
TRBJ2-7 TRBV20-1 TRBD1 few CSAPPPGQGSYEQYF TGCAGTGCTCCACCTCCGGGACAGGGGTCCTACGAGCAGTACTTC
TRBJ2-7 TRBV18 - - CASSPPERDEQYF TGTGCCAGCTCACCACCAGAGCGGGACGAGCAGTACTTC
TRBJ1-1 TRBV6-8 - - CASNRGGAPYMNTEAFF TGTGCCAGCAACCGAGGCGGGGCTCCCTACATGAACACTGAAGCTTTCTTT
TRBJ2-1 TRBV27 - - CASSDTGYGLNNEQFF TGTGCCAGCAGTGACACAGGGTATGGGTTGAACAATGAGCAGTTCTTC
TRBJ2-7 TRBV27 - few CASSLASYRYEQYF TGTGCCAGCAGTTTAGCCTCCTACCGCTACGAGCAGTACTTC
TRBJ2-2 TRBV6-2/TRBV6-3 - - CASRRRQAPGELFF TGTGCCAGCAGACGAAGACAGGCCCCCGGGGAGCTGTTTTTT
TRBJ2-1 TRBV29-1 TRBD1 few CSGAGQGNEQFF TGCAGCGGGGCGGGACAGGGGAATGAGCAGTTCTTC
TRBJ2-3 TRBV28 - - CASSFGGKRTDTQYF TGTGCCAGTAGTTTCGGTGGTAAGAGGACAGATACGCAGTATTTT
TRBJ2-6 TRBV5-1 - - CASSVGLISGANVLTF TGCGCCAGCAGCGTCGGACTGATCTCTGGGGCCAACGTCCTGACTTTC
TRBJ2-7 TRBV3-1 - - CASSRRLSYEQYF TGTGCCAGCAGCCGCCGGCTCAGCTACGAGCAGTACTTC
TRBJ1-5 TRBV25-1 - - CASSGGGPQHF TGTGCCAGCAGTGGGGGGGGACCCCAGCATTTT
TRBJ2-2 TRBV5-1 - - CASSPQIRTGELFF TGCGCCAGCAGCCCACAGATCAGGACCGGGGAGCTGTTTTTT
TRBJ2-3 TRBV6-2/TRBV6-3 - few CASTFVLDSTSYTDTQYF TGTGCCAGCACCTTCGTTCTGGACAGCACATCATACACAGATACGCAGTATTTT
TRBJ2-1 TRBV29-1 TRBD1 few CSATTIARDSHNEQFF TGCAGCGCCACCACGATCGCCCGGGACAGCCACAATGAGCAGTTCTTC
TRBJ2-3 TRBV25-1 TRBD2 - CASSDAAASGGADTQYF TGTGCCAGCAGTGATGCCGCGGCTAGCGGGGGAGCAGATACGCAGTATTTT
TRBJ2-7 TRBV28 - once CASSLWVPTGTYEQYF TGTGCCAGCAGTTTATGGGTCCCCACGGGTACTTACGAGCAGTACTTC
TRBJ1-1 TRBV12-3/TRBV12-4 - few CASANTENTEAFF TGTGCCAGCGCAAACACAGAGAACACTGAAGCTTTCTTT
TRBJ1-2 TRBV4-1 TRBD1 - CASSQETGERDGYTF TGCGCCAGCAGCCAAGAAACAGGGGAGCGGGATGGCTACACCTTC
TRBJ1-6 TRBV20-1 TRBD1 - CSARELFRQGDSPLHF TGCAGTGCTAGAGAACTGTTTCGACAGGGTGATTCACCCCTCCACTTT
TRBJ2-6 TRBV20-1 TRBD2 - CSARRGGSSGANVLTF TGCAGTGCTAGACGGGGGGGGAGCTCTGGGGCCAACGTCCTGACTTTC
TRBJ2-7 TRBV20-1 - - CSARYVAGEQYF TGCAGTGCTAGATACGTGGCGGGCGAGCAGTACTTC
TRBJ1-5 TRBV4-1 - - CASSQRDRTNQPQHF TGCGCCAGCAGCCAAAGAGACAGGACTAATCAGCCCCAGCATTTT
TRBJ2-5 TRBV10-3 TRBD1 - CAISERPGQRGIQETQYF TGTGCCATCAGTGAAAGACCGGGACAGAGGGGGATACAAGAGACCCAGTACTTC
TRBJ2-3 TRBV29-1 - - CSVAPNTDTQYF TGCAGCGTTGCACCCAACACAGATACGCAGTATTTT